The 19 T cell receptor beta chains below all came from one sample that was sequenced in a study of cytomegalovirus exposure and HLA in healthy donors. The PCR was carried out with 60 Vbeta primers and 13 Jbeta primers. The repertoire was sequenced with immunoSEQ multiplex PCR; TCRdb's copy has only in-frame clones and lacks some. The sample consists of over 70,000 clones, around 77% of them appearing once. Sequencing was performed on PBMCs. The receptors derive from a man aged 25-45 years in good health and CMV-seronegative.

This chain connects TRBV5-1 to TRBJ2-5, with D perhaps matching TRBD2 (6 bases). V was pared by 0 bases and J by 0 bases, with 9 bases between. The CDR3 covers 15 residues. In germline, CDR1 is SGHRS, CDR2 YFSETQ. CDR3 loop: CASSLEPGDQETQYF. In DNA, the CDR3 is TGCGCCAGCAGCTTGGAGCCGGGAGACCAAGAGACCCAGTACTTC.

The chain combines TRBV30 with TRBJ2-5; no definite D call. Germline V gene data show CDR1 as GTSNPN and CDR2 as SVGIG (reference sequence). This CDR3 is 11 amino acids long. V lost 0 bases and J 5 bases, leaving 4 bases between the germline ends. The CDR3 region is CAWSVLETQYF. The CDR3 DNA follows: TGTGCCTGGAGTGTCTTGGAGACCCAGTACTTC.

The chain combines TRBV21-1 with TRBJ2-3; TRBD2 is the table's D call, not checked against the DNA. TRBV21-1 is given as a pseudogene. This CDR3 has 17 amino acids. The chain's CDR3 is CASSKKPKTNITDTQYF. DNA for the CDR3: TGTGCCAGCAGCAAAAAACCTAAAACTAATATCACAGATACGCAGTATTTT.

The chain uses TRBV29-1 and TRBJ2-2; TRBD1 matches at 8 bases. The CDR3 contains 15 residues. Germline CDR1 is SQVTM and CDR2 is ANQGSEA. V trimming: 4 bases; J trimming: 1 base; junction bases outside the gene matches: 5. The CDR3 loop is CSVALTGVNTGELFF. The CDR3 region has the DNA TGCAGCGTTGCTCTGACAGGGGTGAACACCGGGGAGCTGTTTTTT.

As DNA, the CDR3 is TGCGCCACCCAGAACCCAGCGGGAGAATACAATGAGCAGTTCTTC. Translating gives CATQNPAGEYNEQFF. The genes are TRBV10-1 and TRBJ2-1; 8 bases align to TRBD2. With 10 bases clipped from V and 4 bases from J, the junction kept 12 bases outside the gene matches. Germline V lookup: CDR1 WNHNN, CDR2 SYGVQD (reference sequence). There are 15 residues in the CDR3.

CDR3 DNA sequence: TGTGCCAGCAGCCAGGACAGGCAGGACACCGGGGAGCTGTTTTTT. It yields the protein CASSQDRQDTGELFF. The chain uses TRBV4-2 and TRBJ2-2, with 7 bases matching TRBD1. This CDR3 spans 15 amino acids. The V and J ends lost 3 bases and 3 bases, in that order; junction bases with no gene match: 4. Germline V gene lookup returns CDR1 LGHNA and CDR2 YNFKEQ.

This clone turned up a few times. The rearrangement links TRBV7-9 to TRBJ2-3; D is possibly TRBD2 (6 bases). With 1 base removed from V and 3 bases from J, the gap between germline ends came to 8 bases. The CDR3 is 14 amino acids. Looked up from germline, CDR1 is SEHNR and CDR2 is FQNEAQ (reference sequence). The CDR3 DNA reads as TGTGCCAGCAGCTTAGACCGGGAGACAGATACGCAGTATTTT. This codes for CASSLDRETDTQYF.

The chain joins TRBV6-5 to TRBJ2-7; TRBD2 aligns across 8 bases. CDR1 MNHEY and CDR2 SVGAGI come from the germline V gene. V lost 4 bases and J lost 4; bases outside the gene matches: 9. This CDR3 is 15 amino acids long. The CDR3 spells CASSSVGGGLYEQYF. CDR3 nucleotides: TGTGCCAGCAGTTCCGTCGGGGGGGGCCTTTACGAGCAGTACTTC.

Concerning this clone: At one end, the junction sequence differs from germline, possibly due to a read error. V gene TRBV7-9 combines with J gene TRBJ2-6, with D perhaps matching TRBD2 (5 bases). The CDR3 loop spans 16 amino acids. CDR1 is SEHNR and CDR2 is FQNEAQ in the germline V gene (reference sequence). The CDR3, as DNA: TGTTCCAGCAGCTGGAGTACTAGCTCTGGGGCCAACGTCCTGACTTTC. This gives the protein CSSSWSTSSGANVLTF.

The chain uses TRBV4-2 and TRBJ2-7; TRBD2 is a possible D gene (6 bases). Trimming took 4 bases from V and 0 from J, leaving 16 bases between them. Germline V gene sequence: CDR1 LGHNA, CDR2 YNFKEQ. The CDR3 is made up of 16 amino acids. CDR3 nucleotide sequence: TGTGCCAGCAGCCGAGAAGGCGGGGCAAGCTCCTACGAGCAGTACTTC. As protein: CASSREGGASSYEQYF.

The chain links TRBV5-1 to TRBJ2-3; 13 nucleotides agree with TRBD2. CDR1 is SGHRS, CDR2 YFSETQ, per germline. CDR3 size: 17 residues. V lost 2 bases, J lost 5 bases, and 8 bases stayed unmatched. The CDR3 nucleotides are TGCGCCAGCAGCTTCAGGACTAGCGGGAGAGGTGAAGATACGCAGTATTTT. Translation gives CASSFRTSGRGEDTQYF.

V and J are TRBV6-5 and TRBJ2-7; 12 nucleotides line up with TRBD1. The germline V gene has CDR1 MNHEY and CDR2 SVGAGI. The CDR3 is 14 amino acids. V lost 6 bases to trimming and J lost 7 bases; unmatched junction nucleotides: 7. CDR3 amino acids: CASSQGQGASEQYF. CDR3 DNA: TGTGCCAGCAGCCAGGGACAGGGGGCGAGTGAGCAGTACTTC.

The chain recombines TRBV10-3 with TRBJ2-2, with D perhaps matching TRBD2 (6 bases). The length of the CDR3 is 15 residues. V was clipped by 3 bases and J by 6 bases, with 14 bases between them. Germline V CDR1 and CDR2: ENHRY, SYGVKD. CDR3 region: CAISESLAAPGELFF. The CDR3 DNA reads as TGTGCCATCAGTGAATCGTTAGCGGCGCCCGGGGAGCTGTTTTTT.

V usage is TRBV6-4 and J usage is TRBJ2-7; 10 positions agree with TRBD2. V gave up 8 bases and J gave up 3 bases; unmatched junction bases: 16. Germline V CDR1 and CDR2: MRHNA, SNTAGT. The CDR3 is made up of 17 amino acids. The CDR3 DNA reads TGTGCCAGCCCCAAATACTTTAGCGGGAGGAGGATCTACGAGCAGTACTTC. Amino acid sequence: CASPKYFSGRRIYEQYF.

The chain has TRBV18 and TRBJ2-1, with TRBD2 matching 8 bases. Germline loops: CDR1 KGHSH, CDR2 LQKENI. This CDR3 contains 17 residues. V lost 0 bases, J lost 2 bases, and 6 bases stayed unmatched. CDR3 in amino acids: CASSPPASGSTYNEQFF. CDR3 DNA sequence: TGTGCCAGCTCACCACCAGCTAGCGGGTCCACCTACAATGAGCAGTTCTTC.

This chain uses TRBV4-2 with TRBJ2-2; the match to TRBD2 covers 10 bases. CDR1 and CDR2 from the germline V gene are LGHNA and YNFKEQ. The CDR3 extends over 15 amino acids. The V and J ends lost 4 bases and 5 bases, in that order; junction bases with no gene match: 4. The CDR3 DNA reads as TGTGCCAGCAGCCCAGTGACTAGCGGGACCGGGGAGCTGTTTTTT. It encodes CASSPVTSGTGELFF.

V and J are TRBV29-1 and TRBJ1-1; the D gene is possibly TRBD1 (6 bases). CDR3 length: 12 residues. CDR1 and CDR2 from the germline V gene are SQVTM and ANQGSEA. With 5 bases removed from V and 1 base from J, the gap between germline ends came to 8 bases. The CDR3: CSVWTANTEAFF. Written as DNA, the CDR3 is TGCAGCGTTTGGACAGCGAACACTGAAGCTTTCTTT.

The chain links TRBV29-1 to TRBJ2-2, with D tentatively TRBD1 (6 bases). Germline V gene lookup returns CDR1 SQVTM and CDR2 ANQGSEA. CDR3 length equals 15 residues. Trimming left V 7 bases short and J 3 bases short, with 18 bases between. The CDR3 region has the DNA TGCAGCGCGACCTTCGACAGGTTGGACACCGGGGAGCTGTTTTTT. Its translation is CSATFDRLDTGELFF.

The genes are TRBV10-3 and TRBJ2-3; 8 bases line up with TRBD1. Germline lookup yields CDR1 ENHRY and CDR2 SYGVKD. The CDR3 is 16 residues long. V gave up 2 bases and J gave up 6 bases; unmatched junction bases: 10. CDR3 protein: CAISEAAQGAGDTQYF. Here the CDR3 DNA reads TGTGCCATCAGTGAGGCGGCGCAGGGGGCGGGGGATACGCAGTATTTT.